What follows are 21 T cell receptor beta chains derived from one specimen sequenced in a study of T cell responses to AZD1222 COVID-19 vaccine. Generated by immunoSEQ multiplex PCR, the TCRdb table keeps only in-frame clones and is missing some. The repertoire holds about 170,000 clones, with approximately 88% as singletons. Sequencing used peripheral blood, obtained 28 days after the second AZD1222 dose. The receptor set was obtained from an adult who received the AZD1222 COVID-19 vaccine.

The chain employs TRBV7-2 and TRBJ2-3; D is uncertain. Looked up from germline, CDR1 is SGHTA and CDR2 is FQGNSA. The CDR3 contains 16 residues. V was shortened by 2 bases and J by 0 bases, with 12 bases between the two germline ends. The CDR3 sequence: CASSLMGLGSTDTQYF. The CDR3, as DNA: TGTGCCAGCAGCTTAATGGGGTTGGGCAGCACAGATACGCAGTATTTT.

V and J are TRBV27 and TRBJ1-1; D is unclear. The CDR3 is 14 amino acids. CDR1 and CDR2 (germline): MNHEY, SMNVEV (reference sequence). V was trimmed by 2 bases and J by 5 bases, leaving 12 bases between them. DNA of the CDR3: TGTGCCAGCAGTTTAAGGAGGGATGGGACTGAAGCTTTCTTT. Translation gives CASSLRRDGTEAFF.

The chain carries TRBV4-1 and TRBJ1-5; possibly TRBD1 for D (6 bases). CDR1 is MGHRA and CDR2 is YSYEKL in the germline V gene. V shed 3 bases and J shed 7 bases, with 16 bases lying between them. CDR3 length equals 15 residues. The CDR3 region has the DNA TGCGCCAGCAGCCATGGGGGCGGGGTTGGACAGCCCCAGCATTTT. It yields the protein CASSHGGGVGQPQHF.

J is TRBJ1-2 and V is TRBV19; 7 bases are shared with TRBD1. This CDR3 contains 15 residues. The ends lost 5 bases at V and 0 bases at J; junction bases unmatched: 6. Per germline, CDR1 LNHDA and CDR2 SQIVND (reference sequence). CDR3 coding DNA: TGTGCCAGTAGTCAGGGGGGACACGCTAACTATGGCTACACCTTC. It codes for CASSQGGHANYGYTF.

The chain recombines TRBV7-9 with TRBJ2-7; 12 bases align to TRBD2. The germline CDR1 and CDR2 sequences are SEHNR and FQNEAQ (reference sequence). V lost 5 bases, J lost 5 bases, and 7 bases stayed unmatched. The CDR3 is made up of 15 amino acids. In nucleotides, the CDR3 is TGTGCCAGCAGCCCACGGACTAGCGGGGTTAACGAGCAGTACTTC. It translates to CASSPRTSGVNEQYF.

The V gene is TRBV5-1, the J gene TRBJ2-1; 8 bases are a match to TRBD2. Losses at the gene ends were 5 bases for V and 7 bases for J; bases not matched to a gene: 8. Germline CDR1 is SGHRS and CDR2 is YFSETQ. The CDR3 is 14 residues long. CDR3 nucleotide sequence: TGCGCCAGCAGTTCTGCGGGGGGCAGTAATGAGCAGTTCTTC. It is translated as CASSSAGGSNEQFF.

The chain joins TRBV16 to TRBJ1-1; possible D gene TRBD1, 5 bases. CDR1 and CDR2 from the germline V gene are KGHSY and FQNENV. The CDR3 has 12 amino acids. Trimming pared 6 bases from V and 4 bases from J, leaving 9 bases between. The DNA for the CDR3 is TGTGCCAGCAGTCGGGGCGGCACTGAAGCTTTCTTT. Amino acids: CASSRGGTEAFF.

The chain is built from TRBV12-5 and TRBJ1-1, with TRBD1 as a possible D gene (6 bases). Trimming pared 2 bases from V and 5 bases from J, leaving 15 bases between. Germline CDR1 and CDR2: LGHNT and FRNRAP. The CDR3 totals 15 residues. The CDR3, as DNA: TGTGCTAGTGGTTTGCTGACAGGATCGCGAACTGAAGCTTTCTTT. Its protein is CASGLLTGSRTEAFF.

V is TRBV7-8 and J is TRBJ2-3, with D uncertain. The CDR3 is 12 residues long. CDR1 is SGHVS and CDR2 is FQNEAQ in the germline V gene. The V end lost 4 bases, the J end lost 2 bases, and 4 bases lay between the germline ends. In DNA, the CDR3 is TGTGCCAGCAGCTCGACCACAGATACGCAGTATTTT. Its translation is CASSSTTDTQYF.

The chain joins TRBV4-2 to TRBJ2-5, with 8 bases aligning to TRBD1. Germline-derived CDR1 and CDR2 are LGHNA and YNFKEQ. The CDR3 is 16 residues long. The V segment lost 0 bases and the J segment 2 bases; nucleotides outside the gene matches: 5. Here the CDR3 reads CASSQDPGTGQETQYF. In DNA, the CDR3 is TGTGCCAGCAGCCAAGATCCCGGGACAGGTCAAGAGACCCAGTACTTC.

The chain couples TRBV5-5 to TRBJ2-7, with unresolved D. The CDR3 length is 13 residues. Per germline, CDR1 SGHKS and CDR2 YYEKEE (reference sequence). V was shortened by 2 bases and J by 5 bases, with 11 bases between the two germline ends. The CDR3 nucleotides read TGTGCCAGCAGCTTATCGACACTCAACGAGCAGTACTTC. Encoded protein: CASSLSTLNEQYF.

The chain has TRBV19 and TRBJ2-2; D not resolved. Looked up from germline, CDR1 is LNHDA and CDR2 is SQIVND (reference sequence). Trimming pared 6 bases from V and 4 bases from J, leaving 12 bases between. This CDR3 spans 14 amino acids. As DNA, the CDR3 is TGTGCCAGTAGGTCCCACCGTTTCACCGGGGAGCTGTTTTTT. Amino acids: CASRSHRFTGELFF.

This chain connects TRBV7-9 to TRBJ2-7; no definite D call. The CDR3 has 12 residues. Trimming pared 1 base from V and 7 bases from J, leaving 8 bases between. Germline V lookup: CDR1 SEHNR, CDR2 FQNEAQ (reference sequence). Written as DNA, the CDR3 is TGTGCCAGCAGCTTAGGGCCACGGGAGCAGTACTTC. The encoded protein is CASSLGPREQYF.

The CDR3 protein is CSASVAEYEQYF. As DNA, the CDR3 is TGCAGTGCTAGTGTAGCGGAGTACGAGCAGTACTTC. The gene calls are TRBV20-1 and TRBJ2-7, with D possibly being TRBD2 (6 bases). CDR1 and CDR2 from the germline V gene are DFQATT and SNEGSKA (reference sequence). The V and J ends lost 3 bases and 4 bases respectively, with 10 bases between them. This CDR3 is 12 amino acids long.

V and J are TRBV7-9 and TRBJ2-1, with D perhaps matching TRBD1 or TRBD2 (5 bases each). CDR1 is SEHNR, CDR2 FQNEAQ, per germline (reference sequence). The V end was cut by 5 bases, the J end by 6 bases, with 20 bases between. This CDR3 region has 16 residues. As DNA, the CDR3 is TGTGCCAGCAGCCCCCGGGGCAGGGAAGGAGGCAATGAGCAGTTCTTC. Protein: CASSPRGREGGNEQFF.

The V gene is TRBV23-1, the J gene TRBJ1-1, with D unresolved. TRBV23-1 counts as an open reading frame of uncertain function. V lost 5 bases and J 4 bases, leaving 17 bases between the germline ends. The CDR3 loop spans 15 amino acids. The CDR3: CASSARGSRPTEAFF. Here the CDR3 DNA reads TGCGCCAGCAGTGCAAGAGGGAGCCGACCCACTGAAGCTTTCTTT.

Comments on this clone: This sample includes further DNA sequences coding for the same CDR3. The chain uses TRBV5-1 and TRBJ1-1; 8 positions agree with TRBD1. V shed 3 bases and J 4 bases; nucleotides not matched to a gene: 5. Germline loops: CDR1 SGHRS, CDR2 YFSETQ. The CDR3 contains 14 residues. Here the CDR3 reads CASSSTGVGTEAFF. The CDR3 DNA follows: TGCGCCAGCAGCTCGACAGGGGTGGGCACTGAAGCTTTCTTT. The whole variable domain, filled in from reference TRBV5-1 and TRBJ1-1, reads KAGVTQTPRYLIKTRGQQVTLSCSPISGHRSVSWYQQTPGQGLQFLFEYFSETQRNKGNFPGRFSGRQFSNSRSEMNVSTLELGDSALYLCASSSTGVGTEAFFGQGTRLTVV.

The chain combines TRBV5-6 with TRBJ1-6, with 8 nucleotides matching TRBD1. This CDR3 is 16 amino acids long. Germline assignment: CDR1 SGHDT and CDR2 YYEEEE. V was clipped by 1 base and J by 9 bases; unmatched bases: 9. In nucleotides, the CDR3 is TGTGCCAGCAGCTTGAAAGGACAGGGAAGAAGTTCACCCCTCCACTTT. Translation gives CASSLKGQGRSSPLHF.

The chain employs TRBV11-3 and TRBJ2-3, with D hard to call. Germline CDR1 is SGHNT and CDR2 is YENEEA. This CDR3 contains 14 residues. The V gene lost 5 bases and the J gene lost 4 bases, with 13 bases spanning the gap. The CDR3: CASSPRIEADTQYF. In DNA form, the CDR3 reads TGTGCCAGCAGCCCCCGGATAGAAGCAGATACGCAGTATTTT.

The chain joins TRBV4-1 to TRBJ2-7, with D possibly matching TRBD1 (5 bases). Germline V lookup: CDR1 MGHRA, CDR2 YSYEKL. Trimming left V 3 bases short and J 3 bases short, with 15 bases between. This CDR3 has 15 amino acids. CDR3 nucleotide sequence: TGCGCCAGCAGCCAGGGGCGCATTGGTTTCTACGAGCAGTACTTC. Its protein product is CASSQGRIGFYEQYF.

A few counts support this clone. The chain uses TRBV10-3 and TRBJ2-3, with 7 bases fitting TRBD1. Germline V gives CDR1 ENHRY, CDR2 SYGVKD. This CDR3 is built from 17 residues. Unmatched junction bases numbered 13, after V lost 0 bases and J lost 7 bases. The CDR3 sequence is CAISESVVEGGGNTQYF. As DNA, the CDR3 is TGTGCCATCAGTGAGTCGGTGGTAGAAGGGGGCGGTAATACGCAGTATTTT.